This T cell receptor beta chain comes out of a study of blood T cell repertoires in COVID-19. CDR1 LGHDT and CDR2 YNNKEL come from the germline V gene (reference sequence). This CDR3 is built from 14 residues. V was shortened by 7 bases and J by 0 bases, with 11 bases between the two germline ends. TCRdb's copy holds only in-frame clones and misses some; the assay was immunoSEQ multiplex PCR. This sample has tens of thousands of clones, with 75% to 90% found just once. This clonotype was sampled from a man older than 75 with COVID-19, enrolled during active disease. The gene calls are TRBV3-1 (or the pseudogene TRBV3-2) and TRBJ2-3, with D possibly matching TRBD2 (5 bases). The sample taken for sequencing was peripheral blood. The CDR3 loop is CASTSGVSTDTQYF. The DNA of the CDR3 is TGTGCCAGCACCTCCGGGGTTAGCACAGATACGCAGTATTTT.